The 17 T cell receptor beta chains below all came from one sample that was sequenced in a study of OX40 agonist ivuxolimab in advanced cancers. Libraries were made using the immunoSEQ multiplex PCR assay. TCRdb's version of the immuneACCESS table is confined to in-frame rearrangements and falls short of the full clone set. An unresolved V gene accounts for under half of the shortfall where checked; the remainder is of unknown origin. The sample data list under 140,000 clones, and around 90% of these were observed just once. The biggest ten clones account for less than 0.35% of the sample. This sample comprised CD4+ or CD8+ T cells sorted from blood, obtained in a trial of the OX40 agonist ivuxolimab. The receptors shown here come from an adult with an advanced solid tumor such as melanoma, head and neck, liver or kidney cancer.

The chain employs TRBV10-3 and TRBJ2-5; D possibly uses TRBD1 or TRBD2 (5 bases each). Germline CDR1 ENHRY, CDR2 SYGVKD. V lost 5 bases and J lost 5, with 18 bases in between. This CDR3 is built from 15 residues. The CDR3 DNA is TGTGCCATCAGTCCCGGGGCCCTCGAGCGGGAGACCCAGTACTTC. Its translation: CAISPGALERETQYF.

The chain has TRBV19 and TRBJ1-1; 10 bases are a match to TRBD1. The CDR3 has 14 residues. The J segment lost 5 bases and the V segment lost 5 bases, leaving 5 bases of the junction unmatched. Germline V gene data show CDR1 as LNHDA and CDR2 as SQIVND (reference sequence). CDR3 residues: CASSRQGARTEAFF. In nucleotides, the CDR3 is TGTGCCAGTAGTCGACAGGGGGCGCGTACTGAAGCTTTCTTT.

The CDR3: CASSLTRLNTDTQYF. The CDR3 nucleotides read TGTGCCAGCAGCTTAACTCGATTAAACACAGATACGCAGTATTTT. The chain is built from TRBV11-2 and TRBJ2-3; no definite D call. With 2 bases removed from V and 2 bases from J, the gap between germline ends came to 11 bases. The V gene's germline CDR1 is SGHAT and CDR2 FQNNGV. The CDR3 length is 15 residues.

The CDR3 reads CATSRDRVLQETQYF. The CDR3 DNA follows: TGTGCCACCAGCAGAGATAGAGTACTACAAGAGACCCAGTACTTC. The chain couples TRBV15 to TRBJ2-5; D is unclear. This CDR3 region has 15 residues. Trimming cost V 0 bases and J 2 bases, with 10 bases left between them. CDR1 and CDR2 (germline): LNHNV, YYDKDF (reference sequence). The full variable domain, in which reference TRBV15 and TRBJ2-5 provide the parts outside the CDR3, is DAMVIQNPRYQVTQFGKPVTLSCSQTLNHNVMYWYQQKSSQAPKLLFHYYDKDFNNEADTPDNFQSRRPNTSFCFLDIRSPGLGDTAMYLCATSRDRVLQETQYFGPGTRLLVL.

J is TRBJ2-7 and V is TRBV11-1; 11 bases map to TRBD1. V shed 5 bases, J shed 0 bases, and the junction held 6 bases outside the gene matches. The germline V gene has CDR1 SGHAT and CDR2 FQDESV (reference sequence). The CDR3 totals 16 residues. This CDR3 is CASSLRDRGNSYEQYF. The CDR3 region has the DNA TGTGCCAGCAGCCTCCGGGACAGGGGGAACTCCTACGAGCAGTACTTC.

V usage is TRBV6-5 and J usage is TRBJ1-2, with D tentatively TRBD1 (6 bases). V lost 6 bases and J 1 base, leaving 15 bases between the germline ends. The CDR3 sequence is 15 residues long. Germline loops: CDR1 MNHEY, CDR2 SVGAGI. CDR3 DNA: TGTGCCAGCAGACCCAGGGGTCAGGGTAACTATGGCTACACCTTC. This gives the protein CASRPRGQGNYGYTF.

This chain connects TRBV15 to TRBJ2-5; D is perhaps TRBD1 or TRBD2 (5 bases each). This CDR3 region has 15 residues. Germline lookup yields CDR1 LNHNV and CDR2 YYDKDF (reference sequence). The V gene lost 4 bases and the J gene lost 4 bases, with 16 bases spanning the gap. CDR3 region: CATSKNRGVAETQYF. DNA for the CDR3: TGTGCCACCAGCAAAAACCGAGGGGTGGCAGAGACCCAGTACTTC.

J is TRBJ2-5 and V is TRBV25-1; 12 bases agree with TRBD2. Germline V lookup: CDR1 MGHDK, CDR2 SYGVNS. The CDR3 contains 15 residues. The junction had 3 bases not matched to a gene; V was cut back by 2 bases and J by 5 bases. For the CDR3, the DNA is TGTGCCAGCAGTGAACGGCTAGCGGGGGGGGAGACCCAGTACTTC. Translation: CASSERLAGGETQYF.

This chain connects TRBV30 to TRBJ1-3, with D maybe TRBD1 (6 bases). The CDR3 runs 14 residues. V lost 1 base to trimming and J lost 1 base, with 8 bases between them. Germline V gene lookup returns CDR1 GTSNPN and CDR2 SVGIG (reference sequence). This CDR3 reads CAWSGQESGNTIYF. The CDR3 coding sequence is TGTGCCTGGAGTGGACAGGAGTCTGGAAACACCATATATTTT.

This clone was seen only once. The chain's CDR3 is CASSPGQGLDTIYF. In DNA, the CDR3 is TGCGCCAGCAGCCCCGGACAGGGGTTGGACACCATATATTTT. This chain uses TRBV4-3 with TRBJ1-3; the match to TRBD1 covers 9 bases. V shed 4 bases, J shed 8 bases, and the junction held 6 bases outside the gene matches. The CDR3 spans 14 residues. The germline V gene has CDR1 LGHNA and CDR2 YSLEER.

The genes are TRBV30 and TRBJ1-1, with D maybe TRBD1 (6 bases). The CDR3 sequence is 14 residues long. Germline assignment: CDR1 GTSNPN and CDR2 SVGIG (reference sequence). With 5 bases removed from V and 1 base from J, the gap between germline ends came to 14 bases. The CDR3 DNA sequence: TGTGCCTGGGGACACCTGGACAGGAACACTGAAGCTTTCTTT. It is translated as CAWGHLDRNTEAFF.

CDR3 sequence: CASSGLPDVFPEAFF. The CDR3 bases are TGTGCCAGCAGTGGTTTACCGGACGTATTCCCCGAAGCTTTCTTT. V usage is TRBV6-1 and J usage is TRBJ1-1; D is uncertain. The CDR3 consists of 15 residues. Looked up from germline, CDR1 is MNHNS and CDR2 is SASEGT. V lost 4 bases and J lost 8, with 20 bases in between.

The rearrangement joins TRBV19 to TRBJ2-1; a weak D match, TRBD2 (5 bases). V gave up 3 bases and J gave up 12 bases, with 24 bases separating them. CDR1 is LNHDA and CDR2 is SQIVND in the germline V gene (reference sequence). The CDR3 length is 16 residues. Here the CDR3 reads CASSINLGASLHGQFF. CDR3 nucleotide sequence: TGTGCCAGTAGTATTAACCTGGGAGCCTCCCTACACGGGCAGTTCTTC. Full variable domain (remainder filled in from reference TRBV19 and TRBJ2-1): DGGITQSPKYLFRKEGQNVTLSCEQNLNHDAMYWYRQDPGQGLRLIYYSQIVNDFQKGDIAEGYSVSREKKESFPLTVTSAQKNPTAFYLCASSINLGASLHGQFFGPGTRLTVL.

This chain connects TRBV7-2 to TRBJ1-5, with D possibly TRBD1 on 5 matching bases. The CDR3 spans 15 residues. The germline gives CDR1 SGHTA, CDR2 FQGNSA. V lost 5 bases and J lost 1, with 12 bases in between. CDR3 in DNA: TGTGCCAGCAGCGGGGGGGACGGAAGCAATCAGCCCCAGCATTTT. Translating it yields CASSGGDGSNQPQHF.

The CDR3 here is CSGALFDEQYF. DNA of the CDR3: TGCAGTGGGGCGTTGTTCGACGAGCAGTACTTC. This sequence joins TRBV20-1 and TRBJ2-7; no firm D call. Deletions cut 7 bases from V and 5 bases from J, with 12 bases between. Germline CDR1 DFQATT, CDR2 SNEGSKA (reference sequence). This CDR3 spans 11 amino acids.

The V and J genes are TRBV11-2 and TRBJ1-3, with 7 bases lining up with TRBD1. The CDR3 runs 15 residues. Per the germline V gene, CDR1 is SGHAT and CDR2 is FQNNGV. V trimming: 4 bases; J trimming: 2 bases; junction bases outside the gene matches: 5. DNA for the CDR3: TGTGCCAGCAGCTCTCTCACAGGGGCTGGAAACACCATATATTTT. Translated, it gives CASSSLTGAGNTIYF.

CDR3 in amino acids: CASSTRAGPYGYTF. CDR3 DNA: TGTGCCAGCAGCACCCGGGCAGGGCCCTATGGCTACACCTTC. This chain joins TRBV7-9 and TRBJ1-2; maybe TRBD1 (5 bases). Trimming took off 5 bases at V and 4 bases at J, with 14 bases between the two ends. The germline CDR1 and CDR2 sequences are SEHNR and FQNEAQ (reference sequence). CDR3 length equals 14 residues.